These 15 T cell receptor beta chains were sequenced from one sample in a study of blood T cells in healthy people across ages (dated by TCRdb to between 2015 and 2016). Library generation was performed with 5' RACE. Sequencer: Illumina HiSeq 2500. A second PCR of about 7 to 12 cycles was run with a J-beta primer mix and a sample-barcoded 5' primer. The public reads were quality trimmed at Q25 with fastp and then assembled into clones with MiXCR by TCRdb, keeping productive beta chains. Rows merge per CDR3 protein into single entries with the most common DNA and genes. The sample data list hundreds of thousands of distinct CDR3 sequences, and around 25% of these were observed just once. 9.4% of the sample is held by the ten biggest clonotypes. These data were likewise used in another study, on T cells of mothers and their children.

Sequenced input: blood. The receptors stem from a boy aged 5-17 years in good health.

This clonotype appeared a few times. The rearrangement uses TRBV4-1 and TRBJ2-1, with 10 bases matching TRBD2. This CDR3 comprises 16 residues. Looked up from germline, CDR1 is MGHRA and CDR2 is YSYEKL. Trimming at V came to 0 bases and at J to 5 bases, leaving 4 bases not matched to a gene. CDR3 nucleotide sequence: TGCGCCAGCAGCCAAGATCCTAGCGGGGGCGACAATGAGCAGTTCTTC. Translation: CASSQDPSGGDNEQFF.

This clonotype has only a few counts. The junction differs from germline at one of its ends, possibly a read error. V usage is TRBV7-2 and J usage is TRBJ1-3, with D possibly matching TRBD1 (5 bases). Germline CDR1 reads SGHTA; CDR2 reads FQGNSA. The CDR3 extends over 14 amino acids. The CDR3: CASSLVGAGNAIYF. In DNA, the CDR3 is TGTGCCAGCAGCTTAGTCGGGGCTGGAAACGCCATATATTTT.

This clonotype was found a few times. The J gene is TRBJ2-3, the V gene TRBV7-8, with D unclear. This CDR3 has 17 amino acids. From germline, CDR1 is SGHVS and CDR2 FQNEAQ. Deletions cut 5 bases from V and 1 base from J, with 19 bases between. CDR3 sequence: CASSHPAFFSGTDTQYF. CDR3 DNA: TGTGCCAGCAGCCACCCGGCCTTCTTCAGCGGCACAGATACGCAGTATTTT.

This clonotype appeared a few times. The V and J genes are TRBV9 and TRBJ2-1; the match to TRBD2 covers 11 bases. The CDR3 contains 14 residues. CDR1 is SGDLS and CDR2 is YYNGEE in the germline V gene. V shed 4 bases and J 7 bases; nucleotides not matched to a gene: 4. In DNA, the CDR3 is TGTGCCAGCAGCACTAGCGGGAGTTGGAATGAGCAGTTCTTC. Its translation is CASSTSGSWNEQFF.

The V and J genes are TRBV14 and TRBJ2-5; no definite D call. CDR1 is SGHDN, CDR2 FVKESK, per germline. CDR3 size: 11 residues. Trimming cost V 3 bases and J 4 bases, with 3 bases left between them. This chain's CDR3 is CASSHSETQYF. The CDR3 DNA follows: TGTGCCAGCAGCCATTCAGAGACCCAGTACTTC.

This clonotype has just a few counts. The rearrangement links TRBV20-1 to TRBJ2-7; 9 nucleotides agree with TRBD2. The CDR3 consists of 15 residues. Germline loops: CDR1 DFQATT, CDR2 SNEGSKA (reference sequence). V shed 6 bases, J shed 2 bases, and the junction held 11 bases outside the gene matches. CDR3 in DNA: TGCAGTGCGCGGAGCCTGGCTAGCGGGACCTACGAGCAGTACTTC. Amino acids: CSARSLASGTYEQYF.

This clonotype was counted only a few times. CDR3 loop: CASSYSGTSELNTGELFF. The CDR3 coding sequence is TGTGCCAGCAGTTACTCCGGGACTAGCGAGCTGAACACCGGGGAGCTGTTTTTT. The rearrangement joins TRBV6-5 to TRBJ2-2, with 10 bases fitting TRBD2. V lost 0 bases and J lost 1; bases outside the gene matches: 5. The CDR3 is 18 residues long. Germline V gene lookup returns CDR1 MNHEY and CDR2 SVGAGI.

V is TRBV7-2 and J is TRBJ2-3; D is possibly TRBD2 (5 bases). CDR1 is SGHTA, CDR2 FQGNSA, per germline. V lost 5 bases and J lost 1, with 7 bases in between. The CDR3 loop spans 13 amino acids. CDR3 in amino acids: CASSKEGTDTQYF. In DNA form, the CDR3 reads TGTGCCAGCAGCAAGGAGGGCACAGATACGCAGTATTTT.

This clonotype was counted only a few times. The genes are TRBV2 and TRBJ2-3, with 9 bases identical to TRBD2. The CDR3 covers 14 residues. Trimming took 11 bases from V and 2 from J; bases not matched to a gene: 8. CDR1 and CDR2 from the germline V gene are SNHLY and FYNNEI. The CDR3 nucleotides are TGTGCCTGTAGACTAGCGGTCTTCACAGATACGCAGTATTTT. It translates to CACRLAVFTDTQYF.

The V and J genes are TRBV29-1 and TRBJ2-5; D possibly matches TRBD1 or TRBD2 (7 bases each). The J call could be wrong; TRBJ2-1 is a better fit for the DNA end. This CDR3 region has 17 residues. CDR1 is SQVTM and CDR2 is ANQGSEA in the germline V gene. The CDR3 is CSVGGGVAGQPWNEQFF. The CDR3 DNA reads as TGCAGCGTTGGAGGGGGGGTGGCGGGACAGCCTTGGAATGAGCAGTTCTTC.

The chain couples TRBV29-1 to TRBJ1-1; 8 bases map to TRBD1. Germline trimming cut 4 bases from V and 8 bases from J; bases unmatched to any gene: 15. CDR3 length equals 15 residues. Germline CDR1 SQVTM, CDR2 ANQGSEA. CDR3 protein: CSVAVPGGLVAEAFF. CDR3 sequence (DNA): TGCAGCGTTGCCGTCCCAGGGGGCTTGGTAGCAGAAGCTTTCTTT.

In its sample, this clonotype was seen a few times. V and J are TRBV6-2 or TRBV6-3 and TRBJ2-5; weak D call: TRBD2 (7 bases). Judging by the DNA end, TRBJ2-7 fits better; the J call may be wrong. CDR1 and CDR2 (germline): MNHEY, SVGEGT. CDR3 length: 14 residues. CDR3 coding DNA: TGTGCCAGCAGTTACGGGGGGGGGCCCTACGAGCAGTACTTC. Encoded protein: CASSYGGGPYEQYF.

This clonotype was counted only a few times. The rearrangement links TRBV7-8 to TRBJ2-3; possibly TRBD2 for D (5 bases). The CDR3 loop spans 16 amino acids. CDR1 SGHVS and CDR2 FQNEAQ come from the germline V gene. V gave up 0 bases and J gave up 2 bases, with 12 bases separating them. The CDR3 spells CASSLALNGNTDTQYF. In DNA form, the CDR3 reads TGTGCCAGCAGCTTAGCGCTGAACGGGAACACAGATACGCAGTATTTT.

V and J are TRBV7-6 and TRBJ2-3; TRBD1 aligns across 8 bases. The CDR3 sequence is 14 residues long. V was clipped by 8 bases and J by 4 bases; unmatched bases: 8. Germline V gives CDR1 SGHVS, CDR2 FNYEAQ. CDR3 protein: CASLGQGNPDTQYF. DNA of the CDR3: TGTGCCAGCCTTGGACAGGGAAATCCAGATACGCAGTATTTT.

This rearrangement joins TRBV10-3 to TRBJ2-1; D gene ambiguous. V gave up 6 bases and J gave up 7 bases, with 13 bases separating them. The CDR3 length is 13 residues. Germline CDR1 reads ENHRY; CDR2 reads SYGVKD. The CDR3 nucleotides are TGTGCCATCAGGATACCCCAGCAGAATGAGCAGTTCTTC. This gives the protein CAIRIPQQNEQFF.